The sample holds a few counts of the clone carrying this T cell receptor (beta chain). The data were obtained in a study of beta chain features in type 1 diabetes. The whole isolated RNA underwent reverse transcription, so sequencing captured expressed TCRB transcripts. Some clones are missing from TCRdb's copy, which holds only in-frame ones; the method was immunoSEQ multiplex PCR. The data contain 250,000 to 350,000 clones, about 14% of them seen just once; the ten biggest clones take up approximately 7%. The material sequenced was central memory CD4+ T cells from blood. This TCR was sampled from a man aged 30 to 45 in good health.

The CDR3 bases are TGTGCCAGCACACGACAGACGAACACCGGGGAGCTGTTTTTT. Encoded protein: CASTRQTNTGELFF. V and J are TRBV7-2 and TRBJ2-2, with D possibly TRBD1 on 5 matching bases. This CDR3 has 14 amino acids. The germline V gene has CDR1 SGHTA and CDR2 FQGNSA. The germline V and J ends were trimmed by 7 bases and 0 bases, with 9 bases remaining between them.